Below, 26 T cell receptor beta chains from the same sample are listed, as sequenced in a study of blood T cell repertoires in COVID-19. Sequenced by immunoSEQ multiplex PCR; TCRdb stores in-frame clones only, minus some. The sample lists roughly 99,000 clones, approximately 88% occurring once. The sample consisted of peripheral blood. These receptors were obtained from a man aged 40-49 years with active or convalescent COVID-19.

This chain joins TRBV5-1 and TRBJ2-7; 7 nucleotides line up with TRBD1. CDR3 length: 15 amino acids. V shed 4 bases, J shed 6 bases, and the junction held 13 bases outside the gene matches. CDR1 and CDR2 from the germline V gene are SGHRS and YFSETQ. CDR3: CASSRQASTGTEQYF. The DNA for the CDR3 is TGCGCCAGCAGCCGACAAGCATCGACAGGGACCGAGCAGTACTTC.

This clone was observed a single time. V gene TRBV7-9 combines with J gene TRBJ1-1, with 9 bases aligning to TRBD1. Germline trimming cut 5 bases from V and 12 bases from J; bases unmatched to any gene: 16. The CDR3 sequence is 15 residues long. Germline CDR1 SEHNR, CDR2 FQNEAQ (reference sequence). The CDR3 reads CASSPGAGDRDAPFF. DNA of the CDR3: TGTGCCAGCAGCCCAGGGGCGGGGGACAGGGATGCGCCTTTCTTT.

V usage is TRBV3-1 (or the pseudogene TRBV3-2) and J usage is TRBJ2-7, with no clear D. Germline V gene sequence: CDR1 LGHDT, CDR2 YNNKEL (reference sequence). The CDR3 spans 14 residues. Trimming pared 3 bases from V and 5 bases from J, leaving 14 bases between. This CDR3 is CASSQLASYHEQYF. For the CDR3, the DNA is TGTGCCAGCAGCCAGCTGGCCTCATACCACGAGCAGTACTTC.

The chain employs TRBV30 and TRBJ1-5; the D gene is possibly TRBD1 (5 bases). Trimming pared 3 bases from V and 3 bases from J, leaving 9 bases between. This CDR3 has 13 amino acids. The V gene's germline CDR1 is GTSNPN and CDR2 SVGIG (reference sequence). The CDR3 reads CAWSRQPNQPQHF. The CDR3 DNA sequence: TGTGCCTGGAGCCGACAGCCCAATCAGCCCCAGCATTTT.

The rearrangement joins TRBV4-2 to TRBJ1-2; maybe TRBD1 (6 bases). With 4 bases removed from V and 8 bases from J, the gap between germline ends came to 14 bases. Germline CDR1 is LGHNA and CDR2 is YNFKEQ. CDR3 size: 13 residues. The CDR3 region is CASSPGDSRGYTF. CDR3 coding DNA: TGTGCCAGCAGCCCAGGGGATTCTAGAGGCTACACCTTC.

A single count supports this clone. CDR3 sequence: CASRLGYEQYF. CDR3 nucleotides: TGTGCCAGCAGACTAGGCTACGAGCAGTACTTC. The J gene is TRBJ2-7, the V gene TRBV6-5, with D perhaps matching TRBD2 (5 bases). Trimming shortened V by 6 bases and J by 3 bases, and 6 bases separated the two germline ends. Germline V gene sequence: CDR1 MNHEY, CDR2 SVGAGI. The CDR3 extends over 11 amino acids.

The rearrangement uses TRBV4-3 and TRBJ1-6, with D possibly matching TRBD1 (6 bases). Germline CDR1 is LGHNA and CDR2 is YSLEER. This CDR3 is 16 amino acids long. V was trimmed by 0 bases and J by 8 bases, leaving 14 bases between them. The CDR3 DNA reads as TGCGCCAGCAGCCAAGAGTGGCAGGGGACATATTCACCCCTCCACTTT. This sequence encodes CASSQEWQGTYSPLHF.

The chain recombines TRBV28 with TRBJ1-2; TRBD1 is a possible D gene (6 bases). This CDR3 comprises 13 residues. Germline CDR1 and CDR2: MDHEN and SYDVKM. Trimming stripped 9 bases from V and 6 bases from J, with 17 bases between. CDR3 nucleotides: TGTGCCAGTATGCTGGGGGCGCCGGATGGCTACACCTTC. Amino acid sequence: CASMLGAPDGYTF.

The V and J genes are TRBV4-1 and TRBJ2-1; TRBD2 aligns across 8 bases. Trimming removed 4 bases from V and 0 bases from J; junction bases left unmatched: 17. This CDR3 has 20 residues. Germline V gives CDR1 MGHRA, CDR2 YSYEKL. CDR3 in amino acids: CASSRGILAVLRSSYNEQFF. In DNA form, the CDR3 reads TGCGCCAGCAGCCGGGGTATACTAGCGGTCCTCAGAAGCTCCTACAATGAGCAGTTCTTC.

This sequence joins TRBV19 and TRBJ2-5; D remains ambiguous. Trimming removed 4 bases at V and 9 bases at J, with 9 bases between. Germline lookup yields CDR1 LNHDA and CDR2 SQIVND (reference sequence). The CDR3 runs to 11 residues. Written as DNA, the CDR3 is TGTGCCAGTAGTAGTAGTGGGCCCCAGTACTTC. It specifies CASSSSGPQYF.

The chain is built from TRBV28 and TRBJ2-1; 9 bases match TRBD2. The V gene's germline CDR1 is MDHEN and CDR2 SYDVKM. V dropped 1 base and J dropped 9; count of bases not matched to a gene: 10. The CDR3 spans 16 residues. CDR3 in amino acids: CASSLSLASGKIEQFF. The CDR3 nucleotides read TGTGCCAGCAGTTTATCCTTGGCTAGCGGGAAAATTGAGCAGTTCTTC.

CDR3 loop: CARSLAGLAGDPRGELFF. The DNA for the CDR3 is TGTGCCAGAAGCTTGGCGGGACTAGCGGGAGACCCACGGGGGGAGCTGTTTTTT. The chain carries TRBV5-3 and TRBJ2-2; 14 bases agree with TRBD2. TRBV5-3 has ORF status, its function being uncertain. The CDR3 totals 18 residues. J lost 8 bases, V lost 0 bases, and 9 bases had no gene match.

The rearrangement links TRBV11-2 to TRBJ2-1, with 7 positions matching TRBD2. The germline gives CDR1 SGHAT, CDR2 FQNNGV. This CDR3 comprises 11 residues. Germline trimming cut 11 bases from V and 6 bases from J; bases unmatched to any gene: 4. The CDR3 DNA is TGTGCCGTGGGGGGGGGCAATGAGCAGTTCTTC. This encodes CAVGGGNEQFF.

The V and J genes are TRBV27 and TRBJ2-7; TRBD2 agrees at 8 bases. Germline CDR1 reads MNHEY; CDR2 reads SMNVEV (reference sequence). Losses at the gene ends were 3 bases for V and 3 bases for J; bases not matched to a gene: 7. The CDR3 is made up of 15 amino acids. CDR3 DNA sequence: TGTGCCAGCAGTTTCTCGCTAGCGGGCTTCTACGAGCAGTACTTC. This translates into CASSFSLAGFYEQYF.

This clone has only a few counts. The V and J genes are TRBV5-6 and TRBJ1-5, with no clear D. The germline V and J ends were trimmed by 0 bases and 5 bases, with 6 bases remaining between them. The CDR3 length is 13 residues. Germline loops: CDR1 SGHDT, CDR2 YYEEEE. The CDR3 DNA sequence: TGTGCCAGCAGCTTGGTATCGGATCAGCCCCAGCATTTT. Its translation: CASSLVSDQPQHF.

About this clone itself: This sample also contains other DNA sequences that code for the same CDR3. The chain uses TRBV5-1 and TRBJ2-5, with no clear D. There are 11 residues in the CDR3. Looked up from germline, CDR1 is SGHRS and CDR2 is YFSETQ. Between the trimmed V and J ends, which lost 3 bases and 2 bases, there was a span of 2 bases. The CDR3 DNA sequence: TGCGCCAGCAGCTCTCAAGAGACCCAGTACTTC. It translates to CASSSQETQYF.

V gene TRBV21-1 combines with J gene TRBJ1-2. TRBV21-1 is reported as a pseudogene. The CDR3 spans 12 residues. CDR3 loop: CASSKEEKGYTF. The CDR3 nucleotides are TGTGCCAGCAGCAAAGAGGAGAAAGGCTACACCTTC.

This sequence joins TRBV7-2 and TRBJ2-4, with TRBD1 matching over 8 bases. V lost 8 bases, J lost 1 base, and 7 bases stayed unmatched. Germline V gene data show CDR1 as SGHTA and CDR2 as FQGNSA. This CDR3 has 15 residues. In DNA form, the CDR3 reads TGTGCCAGCCTCTCACAGGGGGAGGCCAAAAACATTCAGTACTTC. This codes for CASLSQGEAKNIQYF.

The chain combines TRBV5-1 with TRBJ2-2; tentative D call: TRBD1 (6 bases). Per the germline V gene, CDR1 is SGHRS and CDR2 is YFSETQ. The CDR3 length is 14 residues. The germline V and J ends were trimmed by 4 bases and 6 bases, with 13 bases remaining between them. The CDR3 nucleotides read TGCGCCAGCAGCCGGACAGCCCTAGCCGGGGAGCTGTTTTTT. It encodes CASSRTALAGELFF.

V is TRBV7-2 and J is TRBJ1-1, with 8 positions matching TRBD1. The CDR3 spans 13 residues. J lost 3 bases, V lost 7 bases, and 4 bases had no gene match. Per the germline V gene, CDR1 is SGHTA and CDR2 is FQGNSA. The CDR3 DNA follows: TGTGCCAGCACCTCGACAGGGGACACTGAAGCTTTCTTT. It specifies CASTSTGDTEAFF.

The chain joins TRBV27 to TRBJ2-1; 8 positions match TRBD2. CDR1 and CDR2 from the germline V gene are MNHEY and SMNVEV (reference sequence). V trimming: 1 base; J trimming: 3 bases; junction bases outside the gene matches: 8. The CDR3 has 17 residues. This CDR3 reads CASSLLNSREVYNEQFF. The CDR3 DNA reads as TGTGCCAGCAGTTTATTGAATTCGCGGGAGGTCTACAATGAGCAGTTCTTC.

The chain has TRBV9 and TRBJ2-3; a weak D match, TRBD1 (5 bases). Germline CDR1 SGDLS, CDR2 YYNGEE. V lost 4 bases and J 2 bases, leaving 11 bases between the germline ends. The CDR3 consists of 14 residues. In nucleotides, the CDR3 is TGTGCCAGCAGCACAGGACCACTCACAGATACGCAGTATTTT. It specifies CASSTGPLTDTQYF.

This chain uses TRBV28 with TRBJ1-5; D unclear. The CDR3 is 14 amino acids. CDR1 is MDHEN, CDR2 SYDVKM, per germline. V shed 6 bases and J shed 3 bases, with 12 bases lying between them. DNA for the CDR3: TGTGCCAGCAGGGCCACCCCTGTCAATCAGCCCCAGCATTTT. Protein: CASRATPVNQPQHF.

The chain is built from TRBV24-1 and TRBJ2-2; D gene ambiguous. The V gene lost 2 bases and the J gene lost 1 base, with 10 bases spanning the gap. The CDR3 extends over 16 amino acids. Germline-derived CDR1 and CDR2 are KGHDR and SFDVKD. Here the CDR3 DNA reads TGTGCCACCAGTGATTCAACAGCCTTGAACACCGGGGAGCTGTTTTTT. Protein: CATSDSTALNTGELFF.

This clone is a singleton in its sample. V usage is TRBV27 and J usage is TRBJ1-6, with D tentatively TRBD1 (6 bases). Germline V gene sequence: CDR1 MNHEY, CDR2 SMNVEV (reference sequence). This CDR3 spans 14 amino acids. With 8 bases removed from V and 6 bases from J, the gap between germline ends came to 14 bases. For the CDR3, the DNA is TGTGCCAGCCGGTCAATGGACAGTAATTCACCCCTCCACTTT. Translation gives CASRSMDSNSPLHF.

The gene calls are TRBV11-2 and TRBJ2-7, with a weak D call TRBD2 (6 bases). The CDR3 is 17 residues long. In germline, CDR1 is SGHAT, CDR2 FQNNGV. V lost 6 bases to trimming and J lost 1 base, with 22 bases between them. The CDR3 spells CASRPLGPRRESYEQYF. The CDR3 DNA is TGTGCCAGCAGACCCTTAGGGCCCCGCCGGGAGTCCTACGAGCAGTACTTC.